This T cell receptor beta chain was observed in a study of immune characteristics of hereditary and idiopathic chronic pancreatitis. The study in broad terms: The study examined local immune cells and TCRbeta repertoires in the pancreas in hereditary and idiopathic chronic pancreatitis, using control pancreases from organ donors for comparison. TCRbeta sequencing included 5 control pancreases, 7 or 8 pancreases with hereditary chronic pancreatitis and about 6 pancreases with idiopathic chronic pancreatitis. The gDNA-based approach was selected because minimal in vitro experimental manipulation of pancreas-infiltrating T cells was involved.

Broader findings and caveats from the paper: Chronic pancreatitis caused by alcohol use was not included in the study. Among approximately 12 chronic pancreatitis patients, the number of productive TCR rearrangements showed a positive correlation with disease severity scores. Compared with controls, TCRbeta repertoire diversity was significantly higher and clonality was lower in both chronic pancreatitis groups. Because patient tissue could only be obtained at the time of TPIAT, differences in disease duration may have influenced the immune findings.

Concerning this clone itself: Its antigen is unknown. Base-call qualities are not available, and no considerably larger clone is one nucleotide away.

Chronic pancreatitis pancreas tissue came from patients undergoing total pancreatectomy with islet autotransplantation (TPIAT). None of the chronic pancreatitis patients included in the study had a known history of diabetes. For TCRbeta sequencing, genomic DNA was extracted directly from bulk pancreas tissue, without T cell sorting. Idiopathic chronic pancreatitis patients had no particular identified cause of disease. At two US centers, pancreas tissues from patients and organ donors were collected on a consecutive basis. Libraries came from the immunoSEQ multiplex PCR assay. The TCRbeta CDR3 region and adjacent sequences were amplified and sequenced from pancreatic genomic DNA. The study's own analysis went as follows. Repertoire diversity was assessed as a mean normalized Shannon-Wiener index, and productive clonality and productive rearrangement counts were also measured. The nonparametric Mann-Whitney U test was used to compare repertoire metrics between the control and chronic pancreatitis groups. A shared clonotype was defined as a CDR3beta sequence with the same amino acid composition and length across subjects. This is the immuneACCESS table as TCRdb keeps it, with only in-frame sequences that have V and J called. A part of the clones is gone; compared with another copy, unresolved V genes explain less than half, and the rest is unexplained. The D gene and trimming were derived from the DNA, and the V and J assignments and clone size from that table. The sample table shows almost 9,500 clones, and roughly three quarters are seen once. Approximately 14% of the sample is in the top ten clones.

This receptor was identified in a human donor with chronic pancreatitis. Sequencing was done on a sample of pancreas tissue with idiopathic chronic pancreatitis. The label giving this sample's cell subset or site can be read as: chronic pancreatitis without an identified cause.

The CDR3 reads as follows: CASSVGGATAYYGYTF. The sequenced DNA: TGTGCCAGCAGCGTAGGGGGGGCGACAGCTTACTATGGCTACACCTTC. The V and J genes are TRBV9 and TRBJ1-2; TRBD1 could be the D gene, as 6 bases match. Trimming takes 0 bases from V and 3 bases from J, and the germline ends sit 15 bases apart. The germline V gene gives CDR1 as SGDLS and CDR2 as YYNGEE. Its CDR3 holds 16 amino acids, cysteine through phenylalanine. The sequence is cut down to CDR3 DNA, 48 bases in frame from base 1.